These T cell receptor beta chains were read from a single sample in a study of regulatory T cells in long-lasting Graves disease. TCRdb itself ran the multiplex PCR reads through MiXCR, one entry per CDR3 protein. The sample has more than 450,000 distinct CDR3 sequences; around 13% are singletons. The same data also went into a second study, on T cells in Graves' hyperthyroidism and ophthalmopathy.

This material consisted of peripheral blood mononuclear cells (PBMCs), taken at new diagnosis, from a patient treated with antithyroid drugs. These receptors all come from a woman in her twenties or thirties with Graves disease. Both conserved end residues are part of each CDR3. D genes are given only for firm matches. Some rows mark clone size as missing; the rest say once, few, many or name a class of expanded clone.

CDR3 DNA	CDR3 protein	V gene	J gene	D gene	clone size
TGTGCCAGCAGCAAAAGACAGCTCGCGAACACCGGGGAGCTGTTTTTT	CASSKRQLANTGELFF	TRBV7-2	TRBJ2-2	.	few
TGTGCCAGCAGCTTAGGGGACAGGTTTACTGAAGCTTTCTTT	CASSLGDRFTEAFF	TRBV7-9	TRBJ1-1	TRBD1	.
TGTGCCAGCAGCCCAATCACGGGATTTTACTTC	CASSPITGFYF	TRBV7-9	TRBJ2-7	.	.
TGTGCCAGCAGTTTATACGGTAGCGGGAGGGACGGGGAGCTGTTTTTT	CASSLYGSGRDGELFF	TRBV28	TRBJ2-2	TRBD2	many
TGTGCCAGCAGACTGACAGGGAGCTCCTACGAGCAGTACTTC	CASRLTGSSYEQYF	TRBV28	TRBJ2-7	TRBD1	many
TGTGCCAGCAGCCCCCGACAGGGTGCCGGAGATACGCAGTATTTT	CASSPRQGAGDTQYF	TRBV3-1	TRBJ2-3	TRBD1	many
TGTGCCAGCAGCACGCCCTGGGGCCTTAGCCCTACGCCGTATTTT	CASSTPWGLSPTPYF	TRBV11-2	TRBJ2-3	.	many
TGTGCCAGCAGTTTAGAGTCGTGGACTGAAGCTTTCTTT	CASSLESWTEAFF	TRBV28	TRBJ1-1	.	many
TGTGCCACCAGTTCTGGCGGGAGTGTGGTCGGGGAGCTGTTTTTT	CATSSGGSVVGELFF	TRBV24-1	TRBJ2-2	TRBD2	few
TGTGCCAGCAGTTACGAGGGACCAGCTTTCACAGATACGCAGTATTTT	CASSYEGPAFTDTQYF	TRBV6-2/TRBV6-3	TRBJ2-3	.	many
TGTGCCAGTAGTAGTACCGGGGGTGTGAGGAGTACGGCTTTCTTT	CASSSTGGVRSTAFF	TRBV19	TRBJ1-1	.	many
TGTGCCAGCAGCCAAGCACCTCGCGGGGGCTCTCCCTCCCAAGAGACCCAGTACTTC	CASSQAPRGGSPSQETQYF	TRBV4-2	TRBJ2-5	.	many
TGCGCCAGCAGCCAAGCTCTTATGGAATTGCCCTATAATTCACCCCTCCACTTT	CASSQALMELPYNSPLHF	TRBV4-1	TRBJ1-6	.	.
TGTGCCAGCAGTCCTCAGATGAACACTGAAGCTTTCTTT	CASSPQMNTEAFF	TRBV12-3/TRBV12-4	TRBJ1-1	.	many
TGTGCCAGCAGCTTATGGACAGGGAACTATGGCTACACCTTC	CASSLWTGNYGYTF	TRBV7-2	TRBJ1-2	TRBD1	.
TGTGCCAGCAGCTTAGGTCTTCGGCGGGAGGGGAGTGAGCAGTTCTTC	CASSLGLRREGSEQFF	TRBV7-2	TRBJ2-1	TRBD2	.
TGTGCCACCAGCAGGCCCTACGGCGCAACTAATGAAAAACTGTTTTTT	CATSRPYGATNEKLFF	TRBV15	TRBJ1-4	.	many
TGTGCCAGCAGCCCGGACAGGGGGCACACTGAAGCTTTCTTT	CASSPDRGHTEAFF	TRBV27	TRBJ1-1	TRBD1	few
TGTGCCAGCAGCCCCACGGGGGCTTTAGATACGCAGTATTTT	CASSPTGALDTQYF	TRBV3-1	TRBJ2-3	.	few
TGTGCCAGCAGTTCAACCCGGGACATCTCTGGAAACACCATATATTTT	CASSSTRDISGNTIYF	TRBV7-9	TRBJ1-3	.	.
TGCAGCGTTGAAGACTACGAGCAGTACTTC	CSVEDYEQYF	TRBV29-1	TRBJ2-7	.	many
TGTGCCGGCACCGGGGCAAACGGCGGGCGGAGGCAGCCCCAGCATTTT	CAGTGANGGRRQPQHF	TRBV28	TRBJ1-5	.	.